One sample yielded the 20 T cell receptor beta chains listed below, sequenced in a study of T cells in Graves' hyperthyroidism and ophthalmopathy (dated by TCRdb to the late 2010s). Receptors were amplified or captured by multiplex PCR. The data were produced on an Illumina HiSeq 2000. Amplification of TCR beta CDR3 regions was carried out from RNA transcripts. A first-round RT-PCR of the TCR CDR3 used the HTBI primer set with the Qiagen OneStep RT-PCR kit. The raw public data were reprocessed by TCRdb itself: fastp quality trimming at Q25, MiXCR clonotype calling, in-frame beta chains only. For every CDR3 protein sequence, its rows merge into one entry that carries the most common genes and DNA. Present in this sample are fewer than 650,000 distinct CDR3 sequences, 14% of which were seen just once. Together, the top ten hold about 6.6% of the sample. Sequenced input: blood. The receptors originated from a woman aged 18-29 years with Graves' ophthalmopathy.

The chain couples TRBV28 to TRBJ1-1; D might be TRBD1 (6 bases). Germline V lookup: CDR1 MDHEN, CDR2 SYDVKM. V shed 3 bases and J shed 4 bases, with 12 bases lying between them. The CDR3 totals 14 residues. In DNA, the CDR3 is TGTGCCAGCAGTTTTCATAGGGGGGGCACTGAAGCTTTCTTT. It codes for CASSFHRGGTEAFF.

This clonotype has just a few counts. This chain uses TRBV6-1 with TRBJ2-4; 10 nucleotides match TRBD2. V lost 1 base and J lost 5; bases outside the gene matches: 14. This CDR3 has 19 amino acids. Germline V CDR1 and CDR2: MNHNS, SASEGT. As DNA, the CDR3 is TGTGCCAGCAGTGAAGTGGGTACTAGCGGGATCAAAAGGGAAAACATTCAGTACTTC. Its translation: CASSEVGTSGIKRENIQYF.

At least ten counts were recorded for this clonotype. The V and J genes are TRBV29-1 and TRBJ1-1; unclear D gene. The CDR3 runs to 13 residues. The V gene's germline CDR1 is SQVTM and CDR2 ANQGSEA. The V and J ends lost 4 bases and 5 bases respectively, with 14 bases between them. CDR3 sequence reads: CSVVNLGGTEAFF. The DNA for the CDR3 is TGCAGCGTTGTGAACCTCGGAGGGACTGAAGCTTTCTTT.

This clonotype was detected many times. The chain carries TRBV5-1 and TRBJ2-4; tentative D call: TRBD2 (6 bases). Trimming removed 4 bases from V and 8 bases from J, with 22 bases in between. This CDR3 has 16 amino acids. CDR1 and CDR2 from the germline V gene are SGHRS and YFSETQ. The CDR3 DNA reads TGCGCCAGCAGCGCAGCCCGGGGAGGTGGTGAGGACATTCAGTACTTC. Its translation is CASSAARGGGEDIQYF. The full variable domain, rest sourced from reference TRBV5-1 and TRBJ2-4, is KAGVTQTPRYLIKTRGQQVTLSCSPISGHRSVSWYQQTPGQGLQFLFEYFSETQRNKGNFPGRFSGRQFSNSRSEMNVSTLELGDSALYLCASSAARGGGEDIQYFGAGTRLSVL.

This clonotype has only a few counts. The V call is TRBV20-1, the J call TRBJ2-3; 8 bases are shared with TRBD1. This CDR3 has 13 amino acids. Trimming took 7 bases from V and 3 from J; bases not matched to a gene: 6. The V gene's germline CDR1 is DFQATT and CDR2 SNEGSKA (reference sequence). For the CDR3, the DNA is TGCAGTGTGACAGGGGAAAGGACAGATACGCAGTATTTT. This codes for CSVTGERTDTQYF.

This clonotype came up many times. The chain is built from TRBV5-1 and TRBJ2-3; no definite D call. This CDR3 comprises 16 residues. Germline V gene sequence: CDR1 SGHRS, CDR2 YFSETQ. Trimming removed 3 bases from V and 2 bases from J, with 16 bases in between. This CDR3 is CASSWEDGALTDTQYF. CDR3 bases: TGCGCCAGCAGCTGGGAAGACGGTGCTCTCACAGATACGCAGTATTTT.

This clonotype was seen a few times. V and J are TRBV18 and TRBJ1-1, with D possibly TRBD1 on 6 matching bases. V was pared by 3 bases and J by 8 bases, with 13 bases between. The CDR3 has 13 residues. Per the germline V gene, CDR1 is KGHSH and CDR2 is LQKENI. In nucleotides, the CDR3 is TGTGCCAGCTCACCGGGACAAGAATTCGAAGCTTTCTTT. Its translation is CASSPGQEFEAFF.

V and J are TRBV18 and TRBJ1-5; possible D gene TRBD1, 6 bases. Germline V lookup: CDR1 KGHSH, CDR2 LQKENI. This CDR3 contains 17 residues. With 5 bases removed from V and 1 base from J, the gap between germline ends came to 18 bases. The CDR3 sequence is CASSTTGGGWSNQPQHF. DNA of the CDR3: TGTGCCAGCTCAACCACGGGGGGCGGCTGGAGCAATCAGCCCCAGCATTTT.

This clonotype was seen ten or more times. CDR3 region: CASSLPNTEAFF. CDR3 nucleotides: TGTGCCAGCAGTTTACCGAACACTGAAGCTTTCTTT. V usage is TRBV28 and J usage is TRBJ1-1; D is unclear. Trimming stripped 2 bases from V and 1 base from J, with 2 bases between. The germline V gene has CDR1 MDHEN and CDR2 SYDVKM. The length of the CDR3 is 12 residues. Based on the CDR3 plus reference TRBV28 and TRBJ1-1, the full variable domain is DVKVTQSSRYLVKRTGEKVFLECVQDMDHENMFWYRQDPGLGLRLIYFSYDVKMKEKGDIPEGYSVSREKKERFSLILESASTNQTSMYLCASSLPNTEAFFGQGTRLTVV.

There are many counts of this clonotype. This rearrangement joins TRBV2 to TRBJ1-5; D unresolved. CDR3 length: 15 amino acids. Germline assignment: CDR1 SNHLY and CDR2 FYNNEI. Trimming took 4 bases from V and 0 from J, leaving 10 bases between them. In nucleotides, the CDR3 is TGTGCCAGCAGTGTTACAGACGATAGCAATCAGCCCCAGCATTTT. Translation: CASSVTDDSNQPQHF. Drawing the rest from reference TRBV2 and TRBJ1-5, the complete variable domain is EPEVTQTPSHQVTQMGQEVILRCVPISNHLYFYWYRQILGQKVEFLVSFYNNEISEKSEIFDDQFSVERPDGSNFTLKIRSTKLEDSAMYFCASSVTDDSNQPQHFGDGTRLSIL.

The CDR3 here is CASKEGGHSNQPQHF. The DNA of the CDR3 is TGTGCCAGCAAAGAGGGGGGTCATAGCAATCAGCCCCAGCATTTT. The chain couples TRBV6-2 or TRBV6-3 to TRBJ1-5; tentatively, D is TRBD1 (6 bases). V lost 7 bases and J lost 0, with 13 bases in between. The CDR3 sequence is 15 residues long. Germline V gene data show CDR1 as MNHEY and CDR2 as SVGEGT.

The J gene is TRBJ2-2, the V gene TRBV20-1; D perhaps matches TRBD1 (6 bases). V was trimmed by 1 base and J by 8 bases, leaving 11 bases between them. CDR1 DFQATT and CDR2 SNEGSKA come from the germline V gene (reference sequence). The CDR3 is made up of 13 amino acids. The CDR3 here is CSARANRAGELFF. CDR3 nucleotides: TGCAGTGCTAGAGCTAACAGGGCTGGGGAGCTGTTTTTT.

The chain combines TRBV3-1 with TRBJ2-6; D is uncertain. Trimming pared 6 bases from V and 0 bases from J, leaving 12 bases between. CDR1 and CDR2 from the germline V gene are LGHDT and YNNKEL (reference sequence). This CDR3 is built from 16 residues. Written as DNA, the CDR3 is TGTGCCAGCAGAAGCGTATTCGGCTCTGGGGCCAACGTCCTGACTTTC. This gives the protein CASRSVFGSGANVLTF.

This clonotype was picked up a small number of times. This chain joins TRBV11-2 and TRBJ1-3; a possible D gene is TRBD1 (5 bases). The ends were cut back, 4 bases at V and 0 bases at J, with 13 bases in the middle. The CDR3 is 16 amino acids. CDR1 and CDR2 (germline): SGHAT, FQNNGV. CDR3 sequence reads: CASSYYGAPSGNTIYF. In DNA form, the CDR3 reads TGTGCCAGCAGCTACTATGGGGCCCCCTCTGGAAACACCATATATTTT. The full variable domain, in which reference TRBV11-2 and TRBJ1-3 provide the parts outside the CDR3, is EAGVAQSPRYKIIEKRQSVAFWCNPISGHATLYWYQQILGQGPKLLIQFQNNGVVDDSQLPKDRFSAERLKGVDSTLKIQPAKLEDSAVYLCASSYYGAPSGNTIYFGEGSWLTVV.

The chain combines TRBV12-3 or TRBV12-4 with TRBJ2-3; tentatively, D is TRBD1 or TRBD2 (5 bases each). Trimming removed 2 bases at V and 2 bases at J, with 8 bases between. This CDR3 is built from 14 residues. This CDR3 reads CASSLRGVTDTQYF. The CDR3 DNA reads as TGTGCCAGCAGTTTAAGAGGGGTCACAGATACGCAGTATTTT.

The chain carries TRBV24-1 and TRBJ2-2; 7 bases map to TRBD1. CDR3 length: 15 amino acids. V lost 7 bases, J lost 6 bases, and 10 bases stayed unmatched. Germline CDR1 reads KGHDR; CDR2 reads SFDVKD. The chain's CDR3 is CATSGDRVEAGELFF. CDR3 sequence (DNA): TGTGCCACCAGCGGTGACAGGGTAGAGGCCGGGGAGCTGTTTTTT.

This clonotype was detected ten times or more. This rearrangement joins TRBV12-3 or TRBV12-4 to TRBJ2-5; 10 bases are a match to TRBD2. J was trimmed by 5 bases and V by 2 bases; bases with no gene match: 11. The CDR3 runs to 17 residues. In DNA, the CDR3 is TGTGCCAGCAGTTTAAGGGGACTAGCGATCATAGGGGAGACCCAGTACTTC. The encoded protein is CASSLRGLAIIGETQYF.

With regard to this clonotype: This could be a read error, since a much larger clone is one nucleotide away. The chain is built from TRBV2 and TRBJ2-7; perhaps D is TRBD1 or TRBD2 (6 bases each). V lost 6 bases, J lost 8 bases, and 26 bases lay in between. CDR1 and CDR2 from the germline V gene are SNHLY and FYNNEI. The CDR3 is made up of 16 amino acids. The CDR3 sequence is CASSLPARGTTHKQYF. CDR3 coding DNA: TGTGCCAGCAGCTTACCGGCCCGCGGGACAACCCACAAGCAGTACTTC.

This clonotype was seen repeatedly, ten times or more. The V and J genes are TRBV11-2 and TRBJ2-5; TRBD2 agrees at 7 bases. The CDR3 is 13 amino acids. Germline CDR1 is SGHAT and CDR2 is FQNNGV. V trimming: 5 bases; J trimming: 2 bases; junction bases outside the gene matches: 2. The CDR3 DNA reads TGTGCCAGCAGCAGGACTAGACAAGAGACCCAGTACTTC. This encodes CASSRTRQETQYF.

The chain has TRBV20-1 and TRBJ2-7; 8 bases agree with TRBD1. The length of the CDR3 is 14 residues. Germline V gene sequence: CDR1 DFQATT, CDR2 SNEGSKA (reference sequence). J lost 4 bases, V lost 5 bases, and 10 bases had no gene match. CDR3 nucleotides: TGCAGTGCTCCCCCCCCGACAGGGGAATACGAGCAGTACTTC. This gives the protein CSAPPPTGEYEQYF.